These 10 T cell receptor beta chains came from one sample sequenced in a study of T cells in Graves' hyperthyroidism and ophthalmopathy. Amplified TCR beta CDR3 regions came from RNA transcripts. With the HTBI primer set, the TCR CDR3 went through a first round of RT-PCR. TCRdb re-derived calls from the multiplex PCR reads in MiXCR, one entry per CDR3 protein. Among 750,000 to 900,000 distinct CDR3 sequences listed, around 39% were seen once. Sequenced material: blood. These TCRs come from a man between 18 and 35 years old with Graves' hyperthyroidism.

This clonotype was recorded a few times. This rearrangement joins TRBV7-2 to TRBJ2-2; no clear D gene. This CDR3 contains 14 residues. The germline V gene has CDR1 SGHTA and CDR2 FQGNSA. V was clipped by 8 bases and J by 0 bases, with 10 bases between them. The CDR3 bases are TGTGCCAGCCAGAGTTTTTCGAACACCGGGGAGCTGTTTTTT. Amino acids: CASQSFSNTGELFF.

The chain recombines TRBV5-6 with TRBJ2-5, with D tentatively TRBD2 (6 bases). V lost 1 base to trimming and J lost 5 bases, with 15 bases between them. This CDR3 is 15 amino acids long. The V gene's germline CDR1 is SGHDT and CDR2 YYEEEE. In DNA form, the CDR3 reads TGTGCCAGCAGCTTGAAAACTAGCTCCTGGGAGACCCAGTACTTC. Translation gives CASSLKTSSWETQYF. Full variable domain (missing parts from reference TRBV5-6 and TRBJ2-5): DAGVTQSPTHLIKTRGQQVTLRCSPKSGHDTVSWYQQALGQGPQFIFQYYEEEERQRGNFPDRFSGHQFPNYSSELNVNALLLGDSALYLCASSLKTSSWETQYFGPGTRLLVL.

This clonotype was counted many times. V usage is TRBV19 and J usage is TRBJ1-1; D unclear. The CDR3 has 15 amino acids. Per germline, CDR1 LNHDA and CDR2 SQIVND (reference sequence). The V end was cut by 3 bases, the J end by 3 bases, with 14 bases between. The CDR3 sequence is CASSIEYLEYTEAFF. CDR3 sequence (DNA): TGTGCCAGTAGTATTGAGTATTTGGAGTACACTGAAGCTTTCTTT. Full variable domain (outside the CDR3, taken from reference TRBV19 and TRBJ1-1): DGGITQSPKYLFRKEGQNVTLSCEQNLNHDAMYWYRQDPGQGLRLIYYSQIVNDFQKGDIAEGYSVSREKKESFPLTVTSAQKNPTAFYLCASSIEYLEYTEAFFGQGTRLTVV.

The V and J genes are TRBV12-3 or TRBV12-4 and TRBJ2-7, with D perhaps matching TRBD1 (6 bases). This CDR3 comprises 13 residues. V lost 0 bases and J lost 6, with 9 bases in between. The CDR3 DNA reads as TGTGCCAGCAGTTTAGCTTTAGGGGGCGAGCAGTACTTC. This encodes CASSLALGGEQYF.

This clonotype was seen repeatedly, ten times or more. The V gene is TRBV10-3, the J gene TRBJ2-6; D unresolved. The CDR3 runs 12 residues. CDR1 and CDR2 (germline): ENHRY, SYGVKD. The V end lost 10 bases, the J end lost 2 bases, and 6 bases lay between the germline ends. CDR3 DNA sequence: TGTGCCACCGTTGCTGGGGCCAACGTCCTGACTTTC. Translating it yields CATVAGANVLTF.

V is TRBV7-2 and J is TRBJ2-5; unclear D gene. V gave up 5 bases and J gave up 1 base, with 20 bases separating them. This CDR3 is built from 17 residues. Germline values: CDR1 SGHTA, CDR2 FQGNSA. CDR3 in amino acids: CASSPRSPFRIQETQYF. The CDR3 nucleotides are TGTGCCAGCAGCCCCCGGTCCCCCTTTAGAATCCAAGAGACCCAGTACTTC.

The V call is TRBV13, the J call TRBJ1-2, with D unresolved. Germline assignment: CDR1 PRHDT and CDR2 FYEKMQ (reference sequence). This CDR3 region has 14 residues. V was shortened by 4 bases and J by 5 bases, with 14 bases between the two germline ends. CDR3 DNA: TGTGCCAGCAGCTGGGGTTCATCGGTATATGGCTACACCTTC. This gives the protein CASSWGSSVYGYTF.

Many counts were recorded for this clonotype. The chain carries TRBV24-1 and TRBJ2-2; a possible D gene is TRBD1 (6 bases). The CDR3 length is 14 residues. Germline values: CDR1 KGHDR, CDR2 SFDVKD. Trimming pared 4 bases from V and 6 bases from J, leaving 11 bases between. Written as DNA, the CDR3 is TGTGCCACCAGTGAGACAGGTCTCGCCGGGGAGCTGTTTTTT. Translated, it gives CATSETGLAGELFF.

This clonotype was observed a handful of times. The CDR3 protein is CASSYFSGTSGSPTQYF. The CDR3 DNA is TGTGCCAGCAGCTATTTCTCCGGGACTAGCGGGAGTCCGACCCAGTACTTC. The chain employs TRBV7-9 and TRBJ2-5; 14 bases are shared with TRBD2. V lost 4 bases and J lost 7; bases outside the gene matches: 11. CDR1 SEHNR and CDR2 FQNEAQ come from the germline V gene (reference sequence). The CDR3 covers 17 residues.

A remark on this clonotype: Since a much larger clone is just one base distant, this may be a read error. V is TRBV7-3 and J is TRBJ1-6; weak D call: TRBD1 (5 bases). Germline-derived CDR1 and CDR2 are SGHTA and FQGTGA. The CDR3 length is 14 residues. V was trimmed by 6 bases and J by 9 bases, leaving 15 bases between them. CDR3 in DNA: TGTGCCAGCAGTTCCGGGACTAAGGTTTCACCCCTCCACTTT. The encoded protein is CASSSGTKVSPLHF.